This TCR beta chain was recovered during a study of blood T cell repertoires in COVID-19. Libraries were prepared by immunoSEQ multiplex PCR; TCRdb keeps only in-frame clonotypes and omits some of them. The sample consists of about 300,000 clones, 85% to 90% of them appearing once. The CDR3 is 15 residues long. In germline, CDR1 is PRHDT, CDR2 FYEKMQ (reference sequence). V gave up 5 bases and J gave up 2 bases; unmatched junction bases: 8. This clone showed up just a few times. This receptor was identified in a woman in her 50s who had been exposed to COVID-19. This chain uses TRBV13 with TRBJ2-7; 8 nucleotides align to TRBD1. The sample was PBMCs or T cells enriched from blood (not recorded which). CDR3 sequence: CASSVLPDRAYEQYF. The CDR3 DNA reads as TGTGCCAGCAGCGTTCTTCCGGACAGGGCCTACGAGCAGTACTTC. Using reference TRBV13 and TRBJ2-7 for the parts outside the CDR3, the full variable domain is AAGVIQSPRHLIKEKRETATLKCYPIPRHDTVYWYQQGPGQDPQFLISFYEKMQSDKGSIPDRFSAQQFSDYHSELNMSSLELGDSALYFCASSVLPDRAYEQYFGPGTRLTVT.